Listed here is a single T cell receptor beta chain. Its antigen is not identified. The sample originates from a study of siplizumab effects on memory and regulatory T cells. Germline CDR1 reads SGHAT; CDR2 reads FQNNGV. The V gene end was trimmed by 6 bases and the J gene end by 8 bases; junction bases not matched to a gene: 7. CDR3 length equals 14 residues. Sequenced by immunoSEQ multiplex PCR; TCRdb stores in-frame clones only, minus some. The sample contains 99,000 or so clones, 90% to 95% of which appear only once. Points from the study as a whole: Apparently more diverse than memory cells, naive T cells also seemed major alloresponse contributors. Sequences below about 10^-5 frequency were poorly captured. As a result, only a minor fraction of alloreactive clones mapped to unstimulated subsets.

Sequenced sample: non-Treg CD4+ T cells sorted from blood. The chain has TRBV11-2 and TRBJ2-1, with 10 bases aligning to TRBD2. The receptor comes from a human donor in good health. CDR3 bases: TGTGCCAGCAGACTAGCGGGGTTGTCTGATGAGCAGTTCTTC. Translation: CASRLAGLSDEQFF. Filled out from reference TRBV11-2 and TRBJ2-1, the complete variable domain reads EAGVAQSPRYKIIEKRQSVAFWCNPISGHATLYWYQQILGQGPKLLIQFQNNGVVDDSQLPKDRFSAERLKGVDSTLKIQPAKLEDSAVYLCASRLAGLSDEQFFGPGTRLTVL.